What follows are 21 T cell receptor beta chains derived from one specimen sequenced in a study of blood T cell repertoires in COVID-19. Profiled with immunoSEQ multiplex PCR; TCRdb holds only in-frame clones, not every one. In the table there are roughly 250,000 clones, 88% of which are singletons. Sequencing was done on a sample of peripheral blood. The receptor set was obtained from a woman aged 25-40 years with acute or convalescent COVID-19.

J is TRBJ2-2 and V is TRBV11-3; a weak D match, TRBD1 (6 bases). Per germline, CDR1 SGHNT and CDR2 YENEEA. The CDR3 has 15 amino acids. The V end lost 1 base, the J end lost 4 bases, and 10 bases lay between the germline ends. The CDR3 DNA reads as TGTGCCAGCAGCTTAGGGCCAGGGGTCACCGGGGAGCTGTTTTTT. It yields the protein CASSLGPGVTGELFF.

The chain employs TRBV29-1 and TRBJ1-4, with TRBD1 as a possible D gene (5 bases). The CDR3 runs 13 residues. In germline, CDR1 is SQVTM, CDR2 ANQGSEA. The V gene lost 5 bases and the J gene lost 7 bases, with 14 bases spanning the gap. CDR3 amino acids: CSVRGEGGEKLFF. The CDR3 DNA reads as TGCAGCGTTCGGGGGGAGGGAGGTGAAAAACTGTTTTTT.

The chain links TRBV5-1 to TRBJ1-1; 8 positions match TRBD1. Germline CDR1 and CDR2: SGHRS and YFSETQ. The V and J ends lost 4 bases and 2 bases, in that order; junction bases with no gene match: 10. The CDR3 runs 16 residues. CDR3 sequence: CASSEGQAGVNTEAFF. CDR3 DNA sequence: TGCGCCAGCAGCGAGGGACAGGCGGGAGTAAACACTGAAGCTTTCTTT. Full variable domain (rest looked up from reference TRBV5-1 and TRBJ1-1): KAGVTQTPRYLIKTRGQQVTLSCSPISGHRSVSWYQQTPGQGLQFLFEYFSETQRNKGNFPGRFSGRQFSNSRSEMNVSTLELGDSALYLCASSEGQAGVNTEAFFGQGTRLTVV.

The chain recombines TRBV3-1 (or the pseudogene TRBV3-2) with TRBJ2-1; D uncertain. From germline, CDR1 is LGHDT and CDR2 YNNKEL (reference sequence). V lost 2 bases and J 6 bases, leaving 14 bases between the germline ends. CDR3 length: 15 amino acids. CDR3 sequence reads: CASSQTWLGTNEQFF. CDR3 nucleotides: TGTGCCAGCAGCCAAACGTGGCTAGGAACCAATGAGCAGTTCTTC.

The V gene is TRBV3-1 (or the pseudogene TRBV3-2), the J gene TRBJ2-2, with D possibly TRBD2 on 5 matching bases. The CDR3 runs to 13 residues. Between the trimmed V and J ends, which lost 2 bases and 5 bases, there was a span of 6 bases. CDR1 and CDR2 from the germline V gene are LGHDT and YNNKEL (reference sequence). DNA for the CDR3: TGTGCCAGCAGCCAATGGACTACCGGGGAGCTGTTTTTT. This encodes CASSQWTTGELFF.

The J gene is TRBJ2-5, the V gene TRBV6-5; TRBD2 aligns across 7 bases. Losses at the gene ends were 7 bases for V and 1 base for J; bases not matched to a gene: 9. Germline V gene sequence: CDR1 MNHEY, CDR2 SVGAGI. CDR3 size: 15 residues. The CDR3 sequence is CASTPRTGGQETQYF. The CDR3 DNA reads TGTGCCAGCACCCCAAGGACGGGAGGCCAAGAGACCCAGTACTTC.

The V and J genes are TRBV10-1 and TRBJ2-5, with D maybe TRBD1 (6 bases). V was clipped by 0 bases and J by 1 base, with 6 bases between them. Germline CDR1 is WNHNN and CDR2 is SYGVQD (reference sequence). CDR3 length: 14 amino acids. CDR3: CASSESGAQETQYF. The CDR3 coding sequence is TGCGCCAGCAGTGAGTCGGGGGCCCAAGAGACCCAGTACTTC.

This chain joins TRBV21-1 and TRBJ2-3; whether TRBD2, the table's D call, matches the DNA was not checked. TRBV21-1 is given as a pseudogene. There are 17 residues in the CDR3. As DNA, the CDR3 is TGTGCCAGCAGCAAAGCCCGAGCGGTTCCTAGCACAGATACGCAGTATTTT. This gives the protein CASSKARAVPSTDTQYF.

CDR3 in amino acids: CASSVAPTGYYEQYF. The CDR3 coding sequence is TGTGCCAGCAGCGTAGCGCCGACAGGGTACTACGAGCAGTACTTC. This chain uses TRBV9 with TRBJ2-7; 7 bases match TRBD1. Per the germline V gene, CDR1 is SGDLS and CDR2 is YYNGEE. V lost 0 bases, J lost 3 bases, and 6 bases stayed unmatched. CDR3 length equals 15 residues.

The CDR3 here is CASSILGQGTYEQYF. DNA of the CDR3: TGTGCCAGTAGTATACTGGGACAGGGCACCTACGAGCAGTACTTC. The rearrangement joins TRBV19 to TRBJ2-7; 9 bases are a match to TRBD1. The V segment lost 2 bases and the J segment 2 bases; nucleotides outside the gene matches: 4. Germline V gene data show CDR1 as LNHDA and CDR2 as SQIVND (reference sequence). The CDR3 length is 15 residues.

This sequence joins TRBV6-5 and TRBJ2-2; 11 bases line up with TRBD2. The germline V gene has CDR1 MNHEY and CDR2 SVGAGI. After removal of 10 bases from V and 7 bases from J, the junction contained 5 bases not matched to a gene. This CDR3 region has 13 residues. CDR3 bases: TGTGCCATAGCGGGAGGGCCCGGCGGGGAGCTGTTTTTT. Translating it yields CAIAGGPGGELFF.

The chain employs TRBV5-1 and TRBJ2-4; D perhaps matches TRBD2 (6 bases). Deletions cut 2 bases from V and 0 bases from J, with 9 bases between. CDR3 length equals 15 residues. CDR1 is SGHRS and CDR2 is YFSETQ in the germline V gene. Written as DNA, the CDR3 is TGCGCCAGCAGCTTCGGGGGTCTAGCCAAAAACATTCAGTACTTC. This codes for CASSFGGLAKNIQYF.

The CDR3 loop reads CATSHRVDSPLHF. The CDR3 bases are TGTGCCACGTCCCACAGGGTTGATTCACCCCTCCACTTT. This chain links TRBV6-6 with TRBJ1-6; TRBD1 might be the D (6 bases). The V end lost 10 bases, the J end lost 8 bases, and 15 bases lay between the germline ends. Germline V gene sequence: CDR1 MNHNY, CDR2 SVGAGI (reference sequence). The CDR3 is made up of 13 amino acids.

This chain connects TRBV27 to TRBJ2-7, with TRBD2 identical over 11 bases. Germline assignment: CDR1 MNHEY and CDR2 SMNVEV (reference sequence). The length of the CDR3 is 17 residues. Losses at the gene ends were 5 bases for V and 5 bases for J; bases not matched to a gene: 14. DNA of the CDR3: TGTGCCAGCAGTACAATGACAAGACTAGCGGGGAGGAACGAGCAGTACTTC. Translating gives CASSTMTRLAGRNEQYF.

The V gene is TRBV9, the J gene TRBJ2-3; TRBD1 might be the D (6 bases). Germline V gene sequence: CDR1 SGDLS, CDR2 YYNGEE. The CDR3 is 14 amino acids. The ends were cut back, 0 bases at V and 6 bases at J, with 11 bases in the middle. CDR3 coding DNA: TGTGCCAGCAGCGTAGAGGTAGGGGGTGATACGCAGTATTTT. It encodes CASSVEVGGDTQYF.

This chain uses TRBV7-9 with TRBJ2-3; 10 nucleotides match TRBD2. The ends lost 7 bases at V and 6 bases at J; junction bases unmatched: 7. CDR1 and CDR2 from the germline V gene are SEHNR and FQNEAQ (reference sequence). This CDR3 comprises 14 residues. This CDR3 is CASKSSGSGDTQYF. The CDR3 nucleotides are TGTGCCAGCAAGTCTAGCGGGAGCGGGGATACGCAGTATTTT.

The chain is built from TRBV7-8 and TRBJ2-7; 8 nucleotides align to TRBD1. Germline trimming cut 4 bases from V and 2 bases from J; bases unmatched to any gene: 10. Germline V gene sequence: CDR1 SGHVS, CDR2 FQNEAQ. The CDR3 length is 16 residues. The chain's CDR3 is CASSSPRTGKTYEQYF. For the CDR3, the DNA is TGTGCCAGCAGCTCACCCAGGACAGGGAAGACCTACGAGCAGTACTTC.

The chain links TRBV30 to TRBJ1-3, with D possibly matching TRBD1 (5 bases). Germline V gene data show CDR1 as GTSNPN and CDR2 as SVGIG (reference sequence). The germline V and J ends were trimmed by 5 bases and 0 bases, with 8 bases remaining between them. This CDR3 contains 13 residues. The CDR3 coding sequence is TGTGCCTGGGCAGGGAACTCTGGAAACACCATATATTTT. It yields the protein CAWAGNSGNTIYF.

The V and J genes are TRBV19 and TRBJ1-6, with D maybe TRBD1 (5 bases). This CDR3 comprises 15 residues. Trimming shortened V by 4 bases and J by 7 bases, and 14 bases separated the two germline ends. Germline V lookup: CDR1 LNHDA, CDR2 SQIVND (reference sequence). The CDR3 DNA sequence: TGTGCCAGTAGTACCCTGGTCCGGGGGAATTCACCCCTCCACTTT. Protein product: CASSTLVRGNSPLHF.

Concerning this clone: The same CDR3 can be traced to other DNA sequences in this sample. As DNA, the CDR3 is TGTGCCAGCAGCGTAGGGGGAGGAGGAAATCAGCCCCAGCATTTT. Translation gives CASSVGGGGNQPQHF. This rearrangement joins TRBV9 to TRBJ1-5, with D uncertain. Trimming removed 0 bases from V and 4 bases from J, with 11 bases in between. This CDR3 is built from 15 residues. Germline CDR1 reads SGDLS; CDR2 reads YYNGEE.

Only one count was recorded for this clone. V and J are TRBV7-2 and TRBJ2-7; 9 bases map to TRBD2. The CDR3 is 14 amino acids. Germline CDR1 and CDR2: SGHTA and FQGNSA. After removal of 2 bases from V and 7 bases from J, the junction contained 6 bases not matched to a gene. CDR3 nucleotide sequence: TGTGCCAGCAGCTTATTAGCGGGAGTGATGGAGCAGTACTTC. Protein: CASSLLAGVMEQYF.